This entry describes one T cell receptor (beta chain). Study processing details: Amplification of reference gene primers provided the estimated nucleated cell counts. The method was immunoSEQ multiplex PCR; TCRdb's version includes in-frame clones alone and lacks a portion of them. V and J calls and clone size come straight from that table; D and trimming were deduced from the DNA. The sample yields around 130,000 clones, around 80% seen once. This specimen comes from a study of blood T cell repertoires in COVID-19. Looking at the study overall: Whether acute or convalescent, the COVID-19 samples came from the United States, Italy and Spain. In each case, the material was cDNA or gDNA derived from T cells, B-cell-depleted T cells, or PBMCs.

Germline V gives CDR1 SEHNR, CDR2 FQNEAQ (reference sequence). The CDR3 has 16 amino acids. Trimming shortened V by 8 bases and J by 5 bases, and 24 bases separated the two germline ends. The gene calls are TRBV7-9 and TRBJ1-2; weak D call: TRBD1 (5 bases). Input material: peripheral blood. The source of this sequence is a man in his 60s with active or convalescent COVID-19. DNA for the CDR3: TGTGCCAGCCTAGCCCTGGGGGGGGAGAGGCTATATGGCTACACCTTC. It translates to CASLALGGERLYGYTF.